The 21 T cell receptor beta chains given below trace back to one sample, sequenced in a study of shared clonotypes between healthy human individuals. The table came from immunoSEQ multiplex PCR; TCRdb's copy has only in-frame clones and leaves some out. The sample lists around 2.1 million clones; 93% were seen once. Naive CD8 cells comprised CD45RO-negative, CCR7-positively selected cells, excluding terminally differentiated effector memory CD45RA+ cells. The sequenced sample consisted of naive CD8+ T cells from PBMCs. The source is a man aged 18 to 29 in good health. Some clones in this sample may be carry-over from other donors' samples.

The CDR3 spells CASSKGQGCGTSTDTQYF. CDR3 in DNA: TGTGCCAGCAGCAAAGGACAGGGGTGTGGGACTAGCACAGATACGCAGTATTTT. The gene calls are TRBV21-1 and TRBJ2-3; TRBD1 is the table's D call and was not checked against the DNA. TRBV21-1 represents a pseudogene. There are 18 residues in the CDR3.

The V and J genes are TRBV4-1 and TRBJ2-5, with D possibly TRBD2 on 6 matching bases. With 0 bases removed from V and 10 bases from J, the gap between germline ends came to 15 bases. The length of the CDR3 is 14 residues. Germline V gene data show CDR1 as MGHRA and CDR2 as YSYEKL. The CDR3 nucleotides read TGCGCCAGCAGCCAAGATCGAGGGTGGGGGGACCAGTACTTC. Its protein is CASSQDRGWGDQYF.

A note on this clone: Distinct nucleotide sequences in the sample also encode this CDR3. The V call is TRBV5-4, the J call TRBJ2-7, with TRBD1 matching over 8 bases. The ends lost 0 bases at V and 3 bases at J; junction bases unmatched: 2. Germline values: CDR1 SGHNT, CDR2 YYREEE (reference sequence). CDR3 length: 14 amino acids. The CDR3 sequence: CASSLGDRSYEQYF. CDR3 nucleotides: TGTGCCAGCAGCTTGGGGGACAGGAGCTACGAGCAGTACTTC.

CDR3 in DNA: TGTGCCAGCAGTGCCAACACCATATATTTT. It yields the protein CASSANTIYF. This chain links TRBV6-4 with TRBJ1-3; D remains unclear. Trimming pared 4 bases from V and 7 bases from J, leaving 2 bases between. The V gene's germline CDR1 is MRHNA and CDR2 SNTAGT. The CDR3 has 10 residues.

The chain joins TRBV27 to TRBJ1-5, with 7 bases fitting TRBD1. V lost 2 bases to trimming and J lost 9 bases; unmatched junction nucleotides: 7. The CDR3 totals 14 residues. Germline assignment: CDR1 MNHEY and CDR2 SMNVEV (reference sequence). CDR3 coding DNA: TGTGCCAGCAGTTTAGGGACAGTCCTCGCGCCCCAGCATTTT. Residues: CASSLGTVLAPQHF.

This chain connects TRBV27 to TRBJ2-5; 9 positions agree with TRBD2. Germline values: CDR1 MNHEY, CDR2 SMNVEV (reference sequence). J lost 6 bases, V lost 6 bases, and 11 bases had no gene match. This CDR3 has 15 residues. The CDR3 spells CASRMTAGGEKTQYF. CDR3 coding DNA: TGTGCCAGCAGGATGACCGCGGGGGGGGAAAAGACCCAGTACTTC.

The V and J genes are TRBV19 and TRBJ2-4; D call uncertain. This CDR3 comprises 17 residues. Trimming removed 1 base at V and 1 base at J, with 14 bases between. Germline values: CDR1 LNHDA, CDR2 SQIVND (reference sequence). In DNA, the CDR3 is TGTGCCAGTAGTATAGCTCGAGTCGGGTATGCCAAAAACATTCAGTACTTC. Its protein is CASSIARVGYAKNIQYF. Variable domain in full (rest from reference TRBV19 and TRBJ2-4): DGGITQSPKYLFRKEGQNVTLSCEQNLNHDAMYWYRQDPGQGLRLIYYSQIVNDFQKGDIAEGYSVSREKKESFPLTVTSAQKNPTAFYLCASSIARVGYAKNIQYFGAGTRLSVL.

This sequence joins TRBV29-1 and TRBJ2-7, with TRBD2 matching over 9 bases. Germline V gene lookup returns CDR1 SQVTM and CDR2 ANQGSEA. Germline trimming cut 8 bases from V and 7 bases from J; bases unmatched to any gene: 12. The CDR3 runs 13 residues. The CDR3 DNA reads TGCAGCTCTCGCGGGGGGGAGGCAGATGAGCAGTACTTC. Translation: CSSRGGEADEQYF.

This chain's CDR3 is CASTRGARFAGGNTQYF. Written as DNA, the CDR3 is TGTGCCAGCACTCGGGGGGCCAGGTTCGCTGGTGGGAATACGCAGTATTTT. J is TRBJ2-3 and V is TRBV28; weak D call: TRBD2 (7 bases). Trimming removed 7 bases from V and 7 bases from J, with 27 bases in between. Germline V CDR1 and CDR2: MDHEN, SYDVKM. The CDR3 sequence is 17 residues long.

This clone was counted only a few times. This chain connects TRBV18 to TRBJ1-1; TRBD1 matches at 9 bases. The CDR3 length is 15 residues. J gave up 4 bases and V 4 bases, and 7 bases lay outside the gene matches. Germline CDR1 KGHSH, CDR2 LQKENI. The CDR3 reads CASSRGGTGITEAFF. CDR3 nucleotide sequence: TGTGCCAGCTCACGGGGTGGGACAGGGATCACTGAAGCTTTCTTT.

The V call is TRBV7-3, the J call TRBJ2-2; D not certain. The CDR3 sequence is 12 residues long. Germline CDR1 is SGHTA and CDR2 is FQGTGA. Trimming stripped 4 bases from V and 7 bases from J, with 7 bases between. The CDR3 protein is CASSSLIGELFF. Written as DNA, the CDR3 is TGTGCCAGCAGCTCCCTTATCGGGGAGCTGTTTTTT.

The chain employs TRBV18 and TRBJ2-1; D gene uncertain. Deletions cut 1 base from V and 4 bases from J, with 5 bases between. This CDR3 region has 13 residues. Per germline, CDR1 KGHSH and CDR2 LQKENI. CDR3 sequence (DNA): TGTGCCAGCTCACCACTGAATTACAATGAGCAGTTCTTC. Translation gives CASSPLNYNEQFF.

The genes are TRBV7-9 and TRBJ2-3; D unclear. This CDR3 contains 13 residues. Looked up from germline, CDR1 is SEHNR and CDR2 is FQNEAQ (reference sequence). The V end lost 1 base, the J end lost 6 bases, and 8 bases lay between the germline ends. Here the CDR3 reads CASSLDPRDTQYF. The CDR3 region has the DNA TGTGCCAGCAGCTTAGACCCTAGGGATACGCAGTATTTT.

The chain uses TRBV10-3 and TRBJ2-1; D unresolved. The CDR3 totals 12 residues. CDR1 and CDR2 from the germline V gene are ENHRY and SYGVKD. V gave up 6 bases and J gave up 7 bases, with 10 bases separating them. The CDR3 DNA sequence: TGTGCCATCAGGGGCATTGGAAATGAGCAGTTCTTC. Translating gives CAIRGIGNEQFF.

This clone was observed a single time. The chain carries TRBV7-3 and TRBJ1-2, with D perhaps TRBD1 (6 bases). There are 16 residues in the CDR3. Germline loops: CDR1 SGHTA, CDR2 FQGTGA. V was clipped by 4 bases and J by 2 bases, with 17 bases between them. The CDR3 coding sequence is TGTGCCAGCAGCTCCCCGGAAGGGGGAGAGAACTATGGCTACACCTTC. Amino acids: CASSSPEGGENYGYTF.

The chain joins TRBV30 to TRBJ2-7; D uncertain. Trimming removed 2 bases from V and 5 bases from J, with 16 bases in between. Germline V gene lookup returns CDR1 GTSNPN and CDR2 SVGIG (reference sequence). The CDR3 spans 14 residues. The CDR3 DNA reads as TGTGCCTGGAGTCGGGCTCTGGGCCTACACGAGCAGTACTTC. It yields the protein CAWSRALGLHEQYF. Complete variable domain (other parts from reference TRBV30 and TRBJ2-7): SQTIHQWPATLVQPVGSPLSLECTVEGTSNPNLYWYRQAAGRGLQLLFYSVGIGQISSEVPQNLSASRPQDRQFILSSKKLLLSDSGFYLCAWSRALGLHEQYFGPGTRLTVT.

The V gene is TRBV4-2, the J gene TRBJ2-1; D uncertain. CDR1 is LGHNA, CDR2 YNFKEQ, per germline. The germline V and J ends were trimmed by 2 bases and 8 bases, with 4 bases remaining between them. The CDR3 has 11 amino acids. The CDR3 reads CASSQWDEQFF. CDR3 in DNA: TGTGCCAGCAGCCAATGGGATGAGCAGTTCTTC.

This clone was detected only once. The junction and the germline gene differ at one end; a read error may be behind it. The CDR3 region has the DNA TGCAGCGTTGAGGGGGGCTCCCTCTATGGCTGCACCTTC. It codes for CSVEGGSLYGCTF. The V gene is TRBV29-1, the J gene TRBJ1-2; D is possibly TRBD1 (6 bases). Germline values: CDR1 SQVTM, CDR2 ANQGSEA. The CDR3 has 13 amino acids.

This clone was observed a single time. Here the CDR3 reads CASSHASRRTDTQYF. The CDR3 nucleotides read TGCGCCAGCAGCCATGCTAGTCGCCGCACAGATACGCAGTATTTT. The chain couples TRBV4-1 to TRBJ2-3; no reliable D call. The CDR3 is made up of 15 amino acids. Germline assignment: CDR1 MGHRA and CDR2 YSYEKL. Trimming pared 3 bases from V and 1 base from J, leaving 11 bases between.

On this clone: The same CDR3 also results from other DNA sequences found in this sample. The V gene is TRBV28, the J gene TRBJ1-5; D not certain. Between the trimmed V and J ends, which lost 2 bases and 2 bases, there was a span of 4 bases. The CDR3 extends over 13 amino acids. CDR1 and CDR2 from the germline V gene are MDHEN and SYDVKM. For the CDR3, the DNA is TGTGCCAGCAGTTTAGGTCGCAATCAGCCCCAGCATTTT. Its protein product is CASSLGRNQPQHF.

The rearrangement links TRBV11-3 to TRBJ1-1; possibly TRBD1 for D (5 bases). Germline CDR1 is SGHNT and CDR2 is YENEEA. Trimming pared 5 bases from V and 5 bases from J, leaving 12 bases between. The CDR3 runs 13 residues. CDR3 residues: CASSPQGRTEAFF. DNA for the CDR3: TGTGCCAGCAGCCCCCAGGGAAGGACTGAAGCTTTCTTT.